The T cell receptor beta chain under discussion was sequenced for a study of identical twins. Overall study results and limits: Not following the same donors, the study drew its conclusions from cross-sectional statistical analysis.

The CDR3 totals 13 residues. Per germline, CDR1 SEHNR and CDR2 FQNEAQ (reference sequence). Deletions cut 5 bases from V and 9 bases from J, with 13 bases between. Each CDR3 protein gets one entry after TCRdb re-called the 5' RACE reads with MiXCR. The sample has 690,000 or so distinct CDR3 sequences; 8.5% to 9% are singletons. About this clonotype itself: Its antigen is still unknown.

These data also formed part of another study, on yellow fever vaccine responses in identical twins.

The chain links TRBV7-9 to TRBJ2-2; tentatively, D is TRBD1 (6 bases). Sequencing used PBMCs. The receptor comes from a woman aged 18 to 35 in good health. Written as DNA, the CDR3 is TGTGCCAGCAGCCAACAGGGTAGCCGGGAGCTGTTTTTT. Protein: CASSQQGSRELFF.